This T cell receptor (beta chain) was sequenced during a study of blood T cell repertoires in COVID-19. Across the study: The origin of the acute and convalescent COVID-19 samples was the United States, Italy and Spain. The analysed material was cDNA or gDNA that came from T cells, B-cell-depleted T cells, or PBMCs.

TCRdb keeps only in-frame clones here, not all; method: immunoSEQ multiplex PCR. The table shows approximately 93,000 clones, with about two thirds occurring only once. Germline trimming cut 1 base from V and 9 bases from J; bases unmatched to any gene: 10. Germline CDR1 MGHRA, CDR2 YSYEKL. The CDR3 sequence is 17 residues long. The V call is TRBV4-1, the J call TRBJ2-3, with 13 bases identical to TRBD2. The sequencing input was peripheral blood. The TCR originated in an elderly woman with acute or convalescent COVID-19. CDR3 nucleotides: TGCGCCAGCAGCCAAGGAGGACTAGCGGGGGCCATGGGGACGCAGTATTTT. The encoded protein is CASSQGGLAGAMGTQYF.